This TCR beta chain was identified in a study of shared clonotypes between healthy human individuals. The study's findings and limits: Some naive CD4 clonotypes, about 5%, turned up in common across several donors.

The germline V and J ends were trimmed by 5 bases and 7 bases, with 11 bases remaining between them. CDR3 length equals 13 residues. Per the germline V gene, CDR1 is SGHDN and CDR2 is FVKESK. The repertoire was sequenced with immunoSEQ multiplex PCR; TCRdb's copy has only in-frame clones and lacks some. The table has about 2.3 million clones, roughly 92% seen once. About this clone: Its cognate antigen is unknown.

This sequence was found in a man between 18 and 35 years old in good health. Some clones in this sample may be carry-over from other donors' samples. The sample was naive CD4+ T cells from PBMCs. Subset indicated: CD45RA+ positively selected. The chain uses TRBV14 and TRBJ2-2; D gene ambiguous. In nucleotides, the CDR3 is TGTGCCAGCAGCGCCCTCCGTTACGGGGAGCTGTTTTTT. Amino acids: CASSALRYGELFF.